The rows below give T cell receptor beta chains drawn from one sample of a study of Graves' ophthalmopathy and Graves' hyperthyroidism. TCRdb reanalysed the multiplex PCR reads using MiXCR and keeps one entry per CDR3 protein. The repertoire includes 200,000 to 250,000 distinct CDR3 sequences, around a fifth of them detected once, and about 46% sits in the top ten. Sequencing used peripheral blood. The origin of the receptors is a woman in her forties or fifties with Graves' ophthalmopathy. Each CDR3 is given with its conserved first and last residue. A D gene is named only where the DNA matches it firmly. Size values are once, few and many counts, or a class for expanded clones, and some rows have none.

v_gene: TRBV6-1; j_gene: TRBJ1-5; d_gene: TRBD1; abundance: many; CDR3aa: CASSELQGPNQPQHF; CDR3nt: TGTGCCAGCAGTGAATTACAGGGGCCCAATCAGCCCCAGCATTTT
v_gene: TRBV20-1; j_gene: TRBJ2-7; d_gene: -; abundance: many; CDR3aa: CSARNAPGGGTYEQYF; CDR3nt: TGCAGTGCTAGAAACGCTCCCGGGGGCGGTACCTACGAGCAGTACTTC
v_gene: TRBV6-2/TRBV6-3; j_gene: TRBJ2-7; d_gene: -; abundance: once; CDR3aa: CASSWNRPYEQYF; CDR3nt: TGTGCCAGCAGTTGGAACAGGCCCTACGAGCAGTACTTC
v_gene: TRBV2; j_gene: TRBJ1-1; d_gene: -; abundance: -; CDR3aa: CASSEGLFGEAFF; CDR3nt: TGTGCCAGCAGTGAAGGACTCTTCGGTGAAGCTTTCTTT
v_gene: TRBV9; j_gene: TRBJ2-7; d_gene: -; abundance: few; CDR3aa: CASSRAVNYEQYF; CDR3nt: TGTGCCAGCAGCCGAGCGGTCAACTACGAGCAGTACTTC
v_gene: TRBV7-2; j_gene: TRBJ2-7; d_gene: -; abundance: many; CDR3aa: CASSPPVLGEQYF; CDR3nt: TGTGCCAGCAGCCCCCCAGTTCTTGGCGAGCAGTACTTC
v_gene: TRBV2; j_gene: TRBJ1-1; d_gene: -; abundance: many; CDR3aa: CASSEGVGWVDTEAFF; CDR3nt: TGTGCCAGCAGTGAAGGAGTGGGATGGGTTGACACTGAAGCTTTCTTT
v_gene: TRBV7-9; j_gene: TRBJ2-5; d_gene: -; abundance: many; CDR3aa: CASSLGESGQETQYF; CDR3nt: TGTGCCAGCAGCTTAGGCGAAAGCGGACAAGAGACCCAGTACTTC
v_gene: TRBV7-2; j_gene: TRBJ2-2; d_gene: -; abundance: -; CDR3aa: CASSWDWNTGELFF; CDR3nt: TGTGCCAGCAGCTGGGACTGGAACACCGGGGAGCTGTTTTTT
v_gene: TRBV28; j_gene: TRBJ2-4; d_gene: -; abundance: many; CDR3aa: CASSLRSPWGIQYF; CDR3nt: TGTGCCAGCAGTTTAAGGTCACCTTGGGGCATTCAGTACTTC
v_gene: TRBV20-1; j_gene: TRBJ2-5; d_gene: -; abundance: many; CDR3aa: CSARVPEDQETQYF; CDR3nt: TGCAGTGCTAGAGTCCCGGAGGACCAAGAGACCCAGTACTTC
v_gene: TRBV4-2; j_gene: TRBJ2-7; d_gene: -; abundance: many; CDR3aa: CASSQDQRRQYF; CDR3nt: TGTGCCAGCAGCCAAGATCAGAGGCGGCAGTACTTC
v_gene: TRBV20-1; j_gene: TRBJ1-1; d_gene: -; abundance: many; CDR3aa: CSALLTRPRAEAFF; CDR3nt: TGCAGTGCACTCCTGACCCGGCCCAGGGCTGAAGCTTTCTTT
v_gene: TRBV10-3; j_gene: TRBJ2-5; d_gene: -; abundance: -; CDR3aa: CAISDAYQETQYF; CDR3nt: TGTGCCATCAGTGATGCGTACCAAGAGACCCAGTACTTC
v_gene: TRBV2; j_gene: TRBJ2-5; d_gene: -; abundance: many; CDR3aa: CASSRTKQETQYF; CDR3nt: TGTGCCAGCAGTCGGACAAAACAAGAGACCCAGTACTTC
v_gene: TRBV5-4; j_gene: TRBJ2-7; d_gene: TRBD1; abundance: -; CDR3aa: CASSRGQGRTTGEQYF; CDR3nt: TGTGCCAGCAGCCGAGGACAGGGGCGGACTACTGGCGAGCAGTACTTC
v_gene: TRBV12-5; j_gene: TRBJ2-5; d_gene: TRBD2; abundance: few; CDR3aa: CASGLPPAYGSGRVLETQYF; CDR3nt: TGTGCTAGTGGTTTGCCACCAGCTTATGGATCCGGGAGGGTGCTGGAGACCCAGTACTTC
v_gene: TRBV29-1; j_gene: TRBJ2-4; d_gene: -; abundance: many; CDR3aa: CSVELPSGAKNIQYF; CDR3nt: TGCAGCGTTGAACTTCCATCTGGGGCCAAAAACATTCAGTACTTC
v_gene: TRBV11-1; j_gene: TRBJ2-7; d_gene: TRBD2; abundance: -; CDR3aa: CASSFGRTSGSYEQYF; CDR3nt: TGTGCCAGCAGCTTTGGAAGGACTAGCGGGAGTTACGAGCAGTACTTC
v_gene: TRBV2; j_gene: TRBJ2-7; d_gene: -; abundance: many; CDR3aa: CASAPGQVYEQYF; CDR3nt: TGTGCCAGCGCGCCGGGACAAGTCTACGAGCAGTACTTC
v_gene: TRBV9; j_gene: TRBJ1-3; d_gene: TRBD1; abundance: many; CDR3aa: CASSTATGHGNTIYF; CDR3nt: TGTGCCAGCAGCACCGCGACAGGGCATGGAAACACCATATATTTT
v_gene: TRBV5-1; j_gene: TRBJ2-7; d_gene: -; abundance: many; CDR3aa: CASSPQGRYEQYF; CDR3nt: TGCGCCAGCAGTCCTCAAGGGCGCTACGAGCAGTACTTC
v_gene: TRBV6-2/TRBV6-3; j_gene: TRBJ1-2; d_gene: -; abundance: -; CDR3aa: CASSYSNNWGNYGYSF; CDR3nt: TGTGCCAGCAGTTACTCGAATAACTGGGGGAACTATGGCTACAGCTTC
v_gene: TRBV12-3/TRBV12-4; j_gene: TRBJ1-1; d_gene: -; abundance: -; CDR3aa: CASSSGTTEAFF; CDR3nt: TGTGCCAGCAGCTCGGGGACGACTGAAGCTTTCTTT